Sequencing of this T cell receptor (beta chain) was carried out in a study of shared clonotypes between healthy human individuals (dated by TCRdb to about 2020). Regarding the study in general: The cohort comprised two women and three men aged 18 to 49 years. For each donor, CD4 naive and CD4 memory were each run on three plates, CD8 naive on two plates, and CD8 memory on one plate. The study deeply sequenced blood TCR repertoires of about 5 healthy adults to estimate repertoire size and the extent of clonotype sharing between individuals. Libraries were prepared and TCR repertoires were sequenced by different laboratories using diverse techniques, in order to increase sequencing depth and limit assay-specific biases. Each donor's leukapheresis produced roughly between roughly 0.85 and 10 billion PBMCs. The research as a whole found: Compared with non-shared clonotypes, clonotypes shared by all four sorted-subset donors had higher generation probabilities. Because the study included a small number of donors, the genetic and exposure-history diversity represented was limited. Naive subsets generally had larger estimated clonotype richness than memory subsets did. Across a few donors, approximately 5% of naive CD4, 3% to 3.5% of naive CD8, under 2.5% of memory CD4, and about 0.4% of memory CD8 clonotypes were shared. Rarefaction of sorted-subset datasets indicated incomplete sequencing despite the large sequencing depth. Sampling was restricted to blood, and TCR repertoires in tissues likely differ from the TCR repertoires found in blood. Based on pairwise subsampling, the degree of clonotype sharing among donors was expected to be affected by sequencing depth.

Concerning this clone itself: Its recognized antigen is unknown. No base-level quality is on record; no much larger clone is a single base apart.

Cut back by 3 bases and 7 bases, the V and J ends lie 22 bases apart. The CDR3 contains 17 residues, cysteine and phenylalanine counted. Left in the record is the CDR3 DNA by itself, 51 bases read in frame from the first base. Per the germline V gene, LGHNA is the CDR1 and YSLEER is the CDR2. CD8 naive samples consisted of CD45RO-negative cells that were positively selected for CCR7, yielding a CD45RA+CCR7+ population without TemRA cells. The donors were healthy, HIV-negative adults with no recently reported acute infections or vaccinations. Every donor was a Caucasian adult residing in Nashville, Tennessee, USA. Blood was collected by leukapheresis, and PBMCs were isolated by Ficoll-Histopaque density gradient centrifugation and then cryopreserved in liquid nitrogen vapor phase. Analytical flow cytometry was used to check the purity and quantity of each magnetically sorted T cell population. From each sorted fraction, genomic DNA was isolated and quantified by UV absorbance on a Nanodrop 2000c.

Using the deep immunoSEQ assay, multiplex PCR amplified TCR CDR3 regions from genomic DNA. Extracted genomic DNA from each cell subset was spread evenly across all wells of several immunoSEQ 96-well plates, with each plate serving as a replicate. Each replicate PCR for sorted subsets received roughly 0.2 ug genomic DNA, equal to roughly 29,000 T cell genomes. Purified libraries were measured with a Qubit 3.0 fluorometer, size-checked on a Bioanalyzer 2100, and measured again with the KAPA Library Quantification kit. Every immunoSEQ 96-well plate was sequenced on a dedicated single-read 150-cycle Illumina NextSeq 550 flow cell. As for how the authors treated the data: Because the immunoSEQ output included only junctional sequences and no quality scores, the filtering could not be the same as the filtering used for full-length reads. To assign V/J genes and CDR3, sequences were annotated using PyIR, a Python wrapper for IgBLAST v1.9, with IMGT germline references. Reads were removed for weak V/J assignments (E-value above 1e-6), missing CDR3, stop codons, out-of-frame junctions, or ambiguous translated residues. V3J clonotypes were defined by identical inferred V gene, J gene, and CDR3 amino acid sequence. Percentage overlap between repertoires was calculated by dividing the number of shared unique clonotypes by the size of the smaller repertoire. Richness of each repertoire was evaluated using RTK rarefaction, the Chao1 estimator, and Recon v2.1 estimates of unobserved clonotypes. For all TCRbeta clonotypes obtained by the gDNA method from a handful of donors, generation probabilities were computed with OLGA. TCRdb holds this immuneACCESS table with in-frame rearrangements only. Some clones are missing; in checked studies, unresolved V genes explain under half, and the rest has no known cause. The DNA was the basis for D and trimming; V, J and clone size are from that table. Present in this sample are approximately 2,200,000 clones, more than 85% of which were seen just once. The biggest ten clones account for around 1.7% of the sample.

The sequencing input was naive CD8+ T cells from PBMCs. Sample cell subset or site, as interpreted from the label and publication: CD45RA+CCR7+. The chain uses TRBV4-3 and TRBJ1-3, with a tentative D gene TRBD1 over 5 matching bases. This TCR was recovered from a man aged 18 to 30 in good health. Some clones in this sample may be carry-over from other donors' samples. The CDR3 protein sequence reads: CASSQRDRGRGGNTIYF. DNA sequence: TGCGCCAGCAGCCAGAGGGACCGGGGCCGGGGTGGGAACACCATATATTTT.